One sample yielded the 22 T cell receptor beta chains listed below, sequenced in a study of cytomegalovirus exposure and HLA in healthy donors. Primers for the PCR totalled 60 Vbeta and 13 Jbeta. The repertoire was sequenced with immunoSEQ multiplex PCR; TCRdb's copy has only in-frame clones and lacks some. The repertoire holds more than 120,000 clones, with 78% as singletons. Sequencing was carried out using PBMCs. These receptors all stem from a woman between 35 and 50 years old in good health and CMV-seropositive.

The chain is built from TRBV25-1 and TRBJ2-7; D remains ambiguous. V was cut by 6 bases and J by 1 base, with 13 bases left in between. In germline, CDR1 is MGHDK, CDR2 SYGVNS. CDR3 length: 14 residues. The CDR3 nucleotides read TGTGCCAGCAGGAGTGGGCCCCGATCCTACGAGCAGTACTTC. Translating it yields CASRSGPRSYEQYF.

The chain combines TRBV29-1 with TRBJ2-3; the match to TRBD2 covers 11 bases. CDR1 and CDR2 from the germline V gene are SQVTM and ANQGSEA. The CDR3 spans 17 residues. The V and J ends lost 2 bases and 2 bases, in that order; junction bases with no gene match: 9. The CDR3 nucleotides read TGCAGCGTTGAAACCTACGGGACTAGCGGATCCACAGATACGCAGTATTTT. As protein: CSVETYGTSGSTDTQYF.

The rearrangement uses TRBV5-1 and TRBJ2-1, with 9 nucleotides matching TRBD2. Germline CDR1 is SGHRS and CDR2 is YFSETQ. The CDR3 has 14 residues. V was pared by 3 bases and J by 10 bases, with 8 bases of the junction left unmatched. CDR3 bases: TGCGCCAGCAGCTCTCCAGCGGGAGGAGGAGAGCAGTTCTTC. It specifies CASSSPAGGGEQFF.

The V and J genes are TRBV7-9 and TRBJ2-3; 14 bases are shared with TRBD2. Unmatched junction bases numbered 11, after V lost 4 bases and J lost 2 bases. The length of the CDR3 is 19 residues. The germline V gene has CDR1 SEHNR and CDR2 FQNEAQ (reference sequence). DNA of the CDR3: TGTGCCAGCAGCTCCTCTATCGGGACTAGCGGGAGATTCACAGATACGCAGTATTTT. Translated: CASSSSIGTSGRFTDTQYF.

The V call is TRBV19, the J call TRBJ2-7, with D perhaps TRBD2 (6 bases). This CDR3 region has 13 residues. The V gene's germline CDR1 is LNHDA and CDR2 SQIVND (reference sequence). Trimming removed 3 bases from V and 4 bases from J, with 10 bases in between. The CDR3 spells CASSIGGEYEQYF. The CDR3 region has the DNA TGTGCCAGTAGTATTGGCGGGGAGTACGAGCAGTACTTC.

This clone turned up a few times. The chain combines TRBV5-5 with TRBJ2-7, with D possibly TRBD1 on 5 matching bases. The CDR3 is made up of 14 amino acids. Trimming took off 5 bases at V and 3 bases at J, with 15 bases between the two ends. The V gene's germline CDR1 is SGHKS and CDR2 YYEKEE (reference sequence). CDR3 nucleotides: TGTGCCAGCAGTCTCCTTATGGGGCACTACGAGCAGTACTTC. Protein sequence: CASSLLMGHYEQYF.

The rearrangement links TRBV13 to TRBJ2-1; 8 bases fit TRBD2. The CDR3 runs to 15 residues. Germline V gene lookup returns CDR1 PRHDT and CDR2 FYEKMQ (reference sequence). Germline trimming cut 5 bases from V and 9 bases from J; bases unmatched to any gene: 12. The CDR3 DNA reads as TGTGCCAGCAGCCCGATATCAGGACTAGCTGGTGAGCAGTTCTTC. Its translation: CASSPISGLAGEQFF.

The chain recombines TRBV28 with TRBJ1-5; 8 nucleotides agree with TRBD1. Per the germline V gene, CDR1 is MDHEN and CDR2 is SYDVKM. This CDR3 is 13 amino acids long. V was pared by 7 bases and J by 7 bases, with 6 bases of the junction left unmatched. The CDR3 bases are TGTGCCAGCACCGCGACAGGGGCCCAGCCCCAGCATTTT. Amino acid sequence: CASTATGAQPQHF.

The V and J genes are TRBV9 and TRBJ2-2, with TRBD1 matching 8 bases. Germline loops: CDR1 SGDLS, CDR2 YYNGEE. This CDR3 spans 16 amino acids. Unmatched junction bases numbered 6, after V lost 1 base and J lost 4 bases. The CDR3 DNA reads as TGTGCCAGCAGCGTATACAGGGGGGTTGGCACCGGGGAGCTGTTTTTT. This encodes CASSVYRGVGTGELFF.

The chain recombines TRBV10-3 with TRBJ1-1, with a possible D match to TRBD1 (5 bases). Trimming removed 6 bases at V and 5 bases at J, with 19 bases between. Looked up from germline, CDR1 is ENHRY and CDR2 is SYGVKD. This CDR3 is built from 15 residues. Written as DNA, the CDR3 is TGTGCCATCAGGGGGCTTGGTACAATGGATACTGAAGCTTTCTTT. Translated: CAIRGLGTMDTEAFF.

The rearrangement uses TRBV18 and TRBJ1-5, with D hard to call. This CDR3 has 13 residues. Germline V lookup: CDR1 KGHSH, CDR2 LQKENI. Trimming pared 3 bases from V and 2 bases from J, leaving 5 bases between. As DNA, the CDR3 is TGTGCCAGCTCACCGGGCCGCAATCAGCCCCAGCATTTT. Translated, it gives CASSPGRNQPQHF.

V usage is TRBV5-4 and J usage is TRBJ1-2; TRBD1 agrees at 7 bases. J lost 4 bases, V lost 2 bases, and 8 bases had no gene match. This CDR3 is built from 15 residues. CDR1 SGHNT and CDR2 YYREEE come from the germline V gene (reference sequence). CDR3 in amino acids: CASSLNAGQSYGYTF. The CDR3 region has the DNA TGTGCCAGCAGCTTAAACGCGGGACAGAGCTATGGCTACACCTTC.

The gene calls are TRBV11-2 and TRBJ1-1; 10 positions agree with TRBD1. The CDR3 has 15 amino acids. Germline CDR1 and CDR2: SGHAT and FQNNGV. V trimming: 3 bases; J trimming: 4 bases; junction bases outside the gene matches: 5. DNA of the CDR3: TGTGCCAGCAGCTTCTGGACAGGGGGGAGCACTGAAGCTTTCTTT. Translating it yields CASSFWTGGSTEAFF.

This clone came up once. J is TRBJ2-7 and V is TRBV6-5; D is perhaps TRBD1 (5 bases). Trimming took off 5 bases at V and 0 bases at J, with 11 bases between the two ends. The CDR3 has 14 amino acids. From germline, CDR1 is MNHEY and CDR2 SVGAGI. CDR3 in DNA: TGTGCCAGCAGTAGACAGAGAAGCTCCTACGAGCAGTACTTC. Translating gives CASSRQRSSYEQYF.

The chain combines TRBV2 with TRBJ2-1, with a tentative D call TRBD2 (5 bases). This CDR3 comprises 13 residues. Trimming pared 4 bases from V and 7 bases from J, leaving 11 bases between. Germline V gene sequence: CDR1 SNHLY, CDR2 FYNNEI. The CDR3 loop is CASSVLDWNEQFF. The DNA for the CDR3 is TGTGCCAGCAGTGTTTTGGACTGGAATGAGCAGTTCTTC.

This clone was counted a few times. This chain joins TRBV27 and TRBJ2-3; 7 nucleotides line up with TRBD1. This CDR3 has 14 amino acids. The germline CDR1 and CDR2 sequences are MNHEY and SMNVEV (reference sequence). J was trimmed by 5 bases and V by 5 bases; bases with no gene match: 7. CDR3 bases: TGTGCCAGCAGTGTCAACCAGGGGGAAGATACGCAGTATTTT. Translated: CASSVNQGEDTQYF.

The V and J genes are TRBV23-1 and TRBJ2-1; 12 nucleotides align to TRBD2. TRBV23-1 is noted as an ORF with a role that remains uncertain. The CDR3 is made up of 16 amino acids. V lost 4 bases, J lost 6 bases, and 7 bases stayed unmatched. The CDR3: CASSLPSGRGGNEQFF. The CDR3 nucleotides are TGCGCCAGCAGTCTCCCTAGCGGGAGGGGTGGCAATGAGCAGTTCTTC.

The table lists this clone with a count of one. The chain combines TRBV28 with TRBJ2-1; 8 positions agree with TRBD2. CDR1 is MDHEN and CDR2 is SYDVKM in the germline V gene. V shed 11 bases, J shed 3 bases, and the junction held 9 bases outside the gene matches. The length of the CDR3 is 14 residues. CDR3 residues: CACALSGSYNEQFF. CDR3 bases: TGTGCCTGTGCACTGAGCGGGAGCTACAATGAGCAGTTCTTC.

This clone was counted only a few times. This rearrangement joins TRBV5-1 to TRBJ1-4; no firm D call. The CDR3 length is 15 residues. Deletions cut 5 bases from V and 0 bases from J, with 11 bases between. Looked up from germline, CDR1 is SGHRS and CDR2 is YFSETQ. CDR3 nucleotides: TGCGCCAGCAGACCCGAGGTCACAACTAATGAAAAACTGTTTTTT. Encoded protein: CASRPEVTTNEKLFF. Using reference TRBV5-1 and TRBJ1-4 for the parts outside the CDR3, the full variable domain is KAGVTQTPRYLIKTRGQQVTLSCSPISGHRSVSWYQQTPGQGLQFLFEYFSETQRNKGNFPGRFSGRQFSNSRSEMNVSTLELGDSALYLCASRPEVTTNEKLFFGSGTQLSVL.

The rearrangement uses TRBV7-9 and TRBJ2-1, with D possibly being TRBD2 (5 bases). CDR3 length: 12 residues. Trimming shortened V by 5 bases and J by 9 bases, and 11 bases separated the two germline ends. Looked up from germline, CDR1 is SEHNR and CDR2 is FQNEAQ (reference sequence). CDR3 sequence reads: CASSPGFGEQFF. The CDR3 DNA sequence: TGTGCCAGCAGCCCGGGGTTTGGTGAGCAGTTCTTC.

This clone was seen just once. This chain uses TRBV10-3 with TRBJ2-2, with D perhaps matching TRBD2 (5 bases). Trimming took 4 bases from V and 4 from J, leaving 10 bases between them. Looked up from germline, CDR1 is ENHRY and CDR2 is SYGVKD. This CDR3 contains 14 residues. The CDR3: CAISGPSFTGELFF. The CDR3 coding sequence is TGTGCCATCAGTGGACCTAGCTTCACCGGGGAGCTGTTTTTT.

The gene calls are TRBV19 and TRBJ2-3; the D gene is possibly TRBD1 (6 bases). The CDR3 sequence is 16 residues long. V was shortened by 7 bases and J by 3 bases, with 20 bases between the two germline ends. The germline V gene encodes CDR1 LNHDA and CDR2 SQIVND (reference sequence). The CDR3, as DNA: TGTGCCAGTACAAGGGCTTGGACAGTTCAAACAGATACGCAGTATTTT. Protein product: CASTRAWTVQTDTQYF.